What follows is one T cell receptor (beta chain) and its context. Its antigen is currently unknown. After removal of 4 bases from V and 5 bases from J, the junction contained 10 bases not matched to a gene. The germline gives CDR1 SGHVS, CDR2 FQNEAQ. The CDR3 is 17 amino acids. The data were taken from a study of T cell responses to AZD1222 COVID-19 vaccine. Broader study findings: It should be noted that donors were predominantly white British and more often female, and clonal diversity was possibly underestimated. Breadth and depth of Spike-specific TCRs rose after two AZD1222 doses.

TCRdb keeps only in-frame clones here, not all; method: immunoSEQ multiplex PCR. The table has 120,000 to 150,000 clones, 82% seen once. Sample: peripheral blood, taken on day 0 of MenACWY control vaccination. The receptor was isolated from an adult in good health. The chain has TRBV7-8 and TRBJ2-1, with 11 positions matching TRBD2. This chain's CDR3 is CASSYRPGTSGNNEQFF. CDR3 sequence (DNA): TGTGCCAGCAGCTACCGGCCCGGGACTAGCGGTAACAATGAGCAGTTCTTC.